This TCR beta chain appears in the sequencing data of a study of Graves' ophthalmopathy and Graves' hyperthyroidism. About the research overall: Sampling took place at initial diagnosis, with peripheral blood obtained before any treatment. Study-wide points: The majority of expanded thyroid clonotypes above 0.001 frequency also occurred in blood. It was with approximately 69% sensitivity and about 72% specificity that the model predicted ophthalmopathy progression.

CDR3 size: 18 residues. V was pared by 5 bases and J by 0 bases, with 7 bases of the junction left unmatched. The germline CDR1 and CDR2 sequences are MNHEY and SMNVEV (reference sequence). RNA served as the template for amplifying TCR beta CDR3 regions. A first-round RT-PCR used HTBI primers, followed by a second-round multiplex PCR. TCRdb fed the multiplex PCR reads into MiXCR, producing one record per CDR3 protein. The sample gives approximately 210,000 distinct CDR3 sequences, 20% to 25% of which show up once; about 46% is in the top ten. Other autoimmune diseases, uncontrolled infections, pregnancy and lactation each led to patient exclusion. This clonotype was seen at least ten times. Its specificity is unknown.

Sequencing was done on a sample of peripheral blood. The sequence came from a woman aged 45 to 65 with Graves' ophthalmopathy. V and J are TRBV27 and TRBJ2-6, with 10 bases lining up with TRBD1. CDR3 region: CASSAKGQGLSGANVLTF. The DNA for the CDR3 is TGTGCCAGCAGTGCGAAGGGACAGGGGCTCTCTGGGGCCAACGTCCTGACTTTC.